The rows below give T cell receptor beta chains drawn from one sample of a study of cytotoxic CD8 clonotypes in ibrutinib-treated CLL. Using immunoSEQ multiplex PCR, the repertoire was profiled, and TCRdb retains in-frame clones only, with some absent. The sample contains roughly 150,000 clones, roughly four fifths of which appear only once. Specimen: PBMCs, collected after 24 months of ibrutinib treatment. All receptors derive from a human donor with chronic lymphocytic leukemia. The CDR3 runs from the conserved cysteine through the conserved F or W. D genes are given only for firm matches. Clone size is given for some rows only: seen once, a few or many times, or a class if the clone is expanded.

J gene,CDR3 length,V gene,D gene,clone size,CDR3 DNA,CDR3 protein
TRBJ1-1,12,TRBV5-1,TRBD1,-,TGCGCCATCATGGACAGGGGGACTGAAGCTTTCTTT,CAIMDRGTEAFF
TRBJ1-1,12,TRBV27,-,-,TGTGCCAGCCGGCTAGGGAGAACTGAAGCTTTCTTT,CASRLGRTEAFF
TRBJ1-1,14,TRBV11-1,-,-,TGTGCCAGCAGCGATCGCGGGATGAACACTGAAGCTTTCTTT,CASSDRGMNTEAFF
TRBJ2-2,15,TRBV7-3,-,-,TGTGCCAGCAGCTTTCCGGGATCCGGGGCCGGGGAGCTGTTTTTT,CASSFPGSGAGELFF
TRBJ2-7,14,TRBV2,TRBD1,-,TGTGCCAGCGGGCCGGGACAGGGGGCGCGGGAGCAGTACTTC,CASGPGQGAREQYF
TRBJ2-1,11,TRBV20-1,-,-,TGCAGTGCTAGCCCCTACAATGAGCAGTTCTTC,CSASPYNEQFF
TRBJ1-4,16,TRBV7-2,-,-,TGTGCCAGCAGCTTAACTTACAGGTCACATAATGAAAAACTGTTTTTT,CASSLTYRSHNEKLFF
TRBJ2-7,16,TRBV5-4,-,-,TGCGCCAGCAGCCAAGCAGGTGCGGGATCGTCCTACGAGCAGTACTTC,CASSQAGAGSSYEQYF
TRBJ2-1,13,TRBV11-3,-,-,TGTGCCAGCAGCCCCCGGGACGGACTAGAGCAGTTCTTC,CASSPRDGLEQFF
TRBJ2-1,16,TRBV27,TRBD2,-,TGTGCCAGCAGTCCCGGACTAGCGACGAACTACAATGAGCAGTTCTTC,CASSPGLATNYNEQFF
TRBJ2-5,15,TRBV19,TRBD2,once,TGTGCCAGTAGTAAAAACCTAGCGGGAGGAGAGACCCAGTACTTC,CASSKNLAGGETQYF
TRBJ2-3,19,TRBV21-1,-,-,TGTGCCAGCAGCGAGGAACAGGGGACTAGCGGGAGCATCACAGATACGCAGTATTTT,CASSEEQGTSGSITDTQYF
TRBJ1-5,14,TRBV30,-,-,TGTGCCTGGAGGTTGGGGGAGGCCGCTCAGCCCCAGCATTTT,CAWRLGEAAQPQHF
TRBJ2-1,15,TRBV7-2,-,-,TGTGCCAGCAGCTTAGAGGCTAGTTTGTACAATGAGCAGTTCTTC,CASSLEASLYNEQFF
TRBJ1-2,15,TRBV11-1,TRBD1,many,TGTGCCAGCAGCTTGAGGACAGGGTGGAACTATGGCTACACCTTC,CASSLRTGWNYGYTF
TRBJ1-4,17,TRBV27,-,-,TGTGCCAGCAGTTCATGGGCGTTTAAGGGGACCGGGGAAAAACTGTTTTTT,CASSSWAFKGTGEKLFF
TRBJ1-2,14,TRBV5-5,TRBD1,-,TGTGCCAGCAGCTTCATGACAGGGGAGTCTGGCTACACCTTC,CASSFMTGESGYTF
TRBJ1-2,15,TRBV4-3,-,-,TGCGCCAGCAGCCTCTCGGGAACATTAAACTATGGCTACACCTTC,CASSLSGTLNYGYTF
TRBJ2-3,14,TRBV5-4,-,-,TGTGCCAGCAGCCCGGAAGGGTCGAGGGATACGCAGTATTTT,CASSPEGSRDTQYF
TRBJ1-5,15,TRBV28,TRBD1,-,TGTGCCAGCAGTTCGACGACAGGGCCCTATCAGCCCCAGCATTTT,CASSSTTGPYQPQHF
TRBJ2-7,15,TRBV9,TRBD2,-,TGTGCCAGCAGCCAAGGACTAGCGGGAGTGGGCGAGCAGTACTTC,CASSQGLAGVGEQYF
TRBJ2-7,12,TRBV28,-,-,TGTGCCAGCCGAGCACCCCCTTACGAGCAGTACTTC,CASRAPPYEQYF
TRBJ1-1,15,TRBV7-2,-,-,TGTGCCAGCAGCTTGTCGGCCCAGATGAACACTGAAGCTTTCTTT,CASSLSAQMNTEAFF
TRBJ2-7,14,TRBV27,-,-,TGTGCCAGCAGTTTATCGCCGGAAATCTACGAGCAGTACTTC,CASSLSPEIYEQYF
TRBJ1-1,14,TRBV7-8,-,-,TGTGCCAGCAGCTTAGAGTTGGGGGACACTGAAGCTTTCTTT,CASSLELGDTEAFF
TRBJ2-2,16,TRBV18,-,-,TGTGCCAGCTCACCCCAGGACAGCGCCCGAGGGGGGGAGCTGTTTTTT,CASSPQDSARGGELFF
TRBJ1-5,14,TRBV19,-,-,TGTGCCAGTAGTAGACAGAGAAGCAATCAGCCCCAGCATTTT,CASSRQRSNQPQHF
TRBJ1-6,14,TRBV7-9,TRBD1,-,TGTGCCAGCAGCTGGACAGGGGCGAATTCACCCCTCCACTTT,CASSWTGANSPLHF
TRBJ1-2,15,TRBV5-1,-,-,TGCGCCAGCAGCCCCGATTTCAGGGGTGTCTATGGCTACACCTTC,CASSPDFRGVYGYTF
TRBJ2-4,16,TRBV5-6,TRBD2,-,TGTGCCAGCAGCTTAAGGGGAGGGCCTTTTCGGAACATTCAGTACTTC,CASSLRGGPFRNIQYF
TRBJ2-7,15,TRBV28,TRBD2,-,TGTGCCAGCAGGCACCCCGGGAGGGGAGGCAACGAGCAGTACTTC,CASRHPGRGGNEQYF
TRBJ2-7,14,TRBV21-1,-,-,TGTGCCAGCAGCAAGGGGGGAGGAACCTACGAGCAGTACTTC,CASSKGGGTYEQYF
TRBJ2-3,17,TRBV9,-,-,TGTGCCAGCAGCGCAAACTCGGGGGCTGTTAGCACAGATACGCAGTATTTT,CASSANSGAVSTDTQYF